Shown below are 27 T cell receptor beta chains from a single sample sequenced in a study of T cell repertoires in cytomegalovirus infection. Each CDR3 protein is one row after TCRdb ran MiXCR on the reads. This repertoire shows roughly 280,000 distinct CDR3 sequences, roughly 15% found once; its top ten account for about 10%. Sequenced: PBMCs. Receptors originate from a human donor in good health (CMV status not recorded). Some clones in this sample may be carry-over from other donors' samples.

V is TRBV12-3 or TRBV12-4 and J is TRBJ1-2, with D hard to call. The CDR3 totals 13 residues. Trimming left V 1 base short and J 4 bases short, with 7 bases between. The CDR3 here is CASSLGEAYGYTF. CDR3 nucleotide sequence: TGTGCCAGCAGTTTAGGCGAGGCCTATGGCTACACCTTC.

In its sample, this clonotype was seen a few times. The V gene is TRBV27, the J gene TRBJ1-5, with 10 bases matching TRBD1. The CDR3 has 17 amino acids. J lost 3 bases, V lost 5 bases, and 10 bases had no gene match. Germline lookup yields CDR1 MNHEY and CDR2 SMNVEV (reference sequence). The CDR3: CASSPLPGQGPNQPQHF. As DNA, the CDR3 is TGTGCCAGCAGTCCCCTGCCGGGACAGGGGCCCAATCAGCCCCAGCATTTT.

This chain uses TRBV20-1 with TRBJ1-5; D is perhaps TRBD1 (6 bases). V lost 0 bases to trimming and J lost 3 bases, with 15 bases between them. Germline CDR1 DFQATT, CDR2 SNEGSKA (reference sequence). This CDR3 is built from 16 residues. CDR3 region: CSAREMIGQPNQPQHF. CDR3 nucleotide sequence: TGCAGTGCTAGAGAGATGATCGGACAGCCCAATCAGCCCCAGCATTTT.

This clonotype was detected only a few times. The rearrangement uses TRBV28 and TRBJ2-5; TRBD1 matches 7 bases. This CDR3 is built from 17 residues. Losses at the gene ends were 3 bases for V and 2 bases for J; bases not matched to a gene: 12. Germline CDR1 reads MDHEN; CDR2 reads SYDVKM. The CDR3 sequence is CASSFGMSTGVQETQYF. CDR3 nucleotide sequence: TGTGCCAGCAGTTTTGGCATGTCCACAGGGGTACAAGAGACCCAGTACTTC.

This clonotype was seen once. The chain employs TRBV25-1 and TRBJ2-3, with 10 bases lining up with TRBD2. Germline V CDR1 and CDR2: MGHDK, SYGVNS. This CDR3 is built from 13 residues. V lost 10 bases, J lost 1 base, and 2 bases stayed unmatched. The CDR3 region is CATSGRGTDTQYF. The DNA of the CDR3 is TGTGCCACCAGCGGGAGGGGCACAGATACGCAGTATTTT.

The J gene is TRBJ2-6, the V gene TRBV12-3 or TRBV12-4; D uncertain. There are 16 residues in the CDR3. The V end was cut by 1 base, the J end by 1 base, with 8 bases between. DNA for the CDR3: TGTGCCAGCAGTTTAGGTTCCGTTTCTGGGGCCAACGTCCTGACTTTC. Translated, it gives CASSLGSVSGANVLTF.

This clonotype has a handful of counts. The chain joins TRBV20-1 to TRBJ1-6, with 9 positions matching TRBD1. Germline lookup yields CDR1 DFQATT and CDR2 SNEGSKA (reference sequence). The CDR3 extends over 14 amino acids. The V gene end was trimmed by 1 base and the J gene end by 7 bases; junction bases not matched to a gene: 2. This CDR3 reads CSARGDRANSPLHF. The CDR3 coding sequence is TGCAGTGCTAGAGGGGACAGGGCGAATTCACCCCTCCACTTT.

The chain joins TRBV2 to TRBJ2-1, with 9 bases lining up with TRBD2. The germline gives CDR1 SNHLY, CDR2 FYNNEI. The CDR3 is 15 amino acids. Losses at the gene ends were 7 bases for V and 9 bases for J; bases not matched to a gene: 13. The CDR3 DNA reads TGTGCCAGCAAGGAGCGGGAGGTACAAGGTGGTGAGCAGTTCTTC. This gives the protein CASKEREVQGGEQFF.

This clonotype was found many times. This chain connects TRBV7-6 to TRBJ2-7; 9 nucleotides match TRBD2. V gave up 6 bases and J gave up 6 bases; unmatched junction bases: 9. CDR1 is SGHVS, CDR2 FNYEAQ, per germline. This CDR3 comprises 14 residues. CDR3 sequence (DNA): TGTGCCAGCAGTCCCGCGGGGGGGGGGACCGAGCAGTACTTC. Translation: CASSPAGGGTEQYF.

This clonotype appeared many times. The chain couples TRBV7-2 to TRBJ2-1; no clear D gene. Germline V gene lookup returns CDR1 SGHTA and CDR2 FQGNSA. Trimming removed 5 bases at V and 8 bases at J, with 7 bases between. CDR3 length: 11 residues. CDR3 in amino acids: CASSQADEQFF. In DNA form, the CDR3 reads TGTGCCAGCAGCCAGGCCGATGAGCAGTTCTTC.

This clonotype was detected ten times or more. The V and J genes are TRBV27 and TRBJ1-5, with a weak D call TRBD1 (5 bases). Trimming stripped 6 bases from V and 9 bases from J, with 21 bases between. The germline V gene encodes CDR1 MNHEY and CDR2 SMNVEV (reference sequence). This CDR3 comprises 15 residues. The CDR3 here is CASRITGRSPLPQHF. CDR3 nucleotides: TGTGCCAGCAGGATTACAGGTCGGAGCCCTCTGCCCCAGCATTTT.

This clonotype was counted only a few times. The CDR3 DNA sequence: TGTGCCAGCAGCTTGTTAGCCCCACCGACCCAGTACTTC. Translating gives CASSLLAPPTQYF. The rearrangement uses TRBV5-6 and TRBJ2-5; no reliable D call. Germline V lookup: CDR1 SGHDT, CDR2 YYEEEE. The V end was cut by 1 base, the J end by 7 bases, with 11 bases between. The CDR3 sequence is 13 residues long.

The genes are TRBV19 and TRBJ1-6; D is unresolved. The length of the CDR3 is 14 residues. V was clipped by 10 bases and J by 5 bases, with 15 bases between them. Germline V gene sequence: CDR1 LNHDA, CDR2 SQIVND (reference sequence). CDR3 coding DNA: TGTGCCACCGCCGCGGCCAGAAATAATTCACCCCTCCACTTT. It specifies CATAAARNNSPLHF.

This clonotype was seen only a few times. CDR3 residues: CASSLAGRGQTQYF. The CDR3 DNA reads TGTGCCAGCAGCTTGGCTGGCAGGGGGCAGACCCAGTACTTC. This chain links TRBV5-4 with TRBJ2-5; 8 bases map to TRBD1. The V gene end was trimmed by 0 bases and the J gene end by 6 bases; junction bases not matched to a gene: 4. Per germline, CDR1 SGHNT and CDR2 YYREEE (reference sequence). The CDR3 is made up of 14 amino acids.

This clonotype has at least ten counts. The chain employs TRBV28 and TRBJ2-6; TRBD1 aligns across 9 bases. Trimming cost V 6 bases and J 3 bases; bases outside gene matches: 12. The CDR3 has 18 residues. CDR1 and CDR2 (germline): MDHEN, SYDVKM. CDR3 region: CASRGSGTGKYGANVLTF. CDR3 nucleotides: TGTGCCAGCAGGGGGAGTGGGACAGGGAAATATGGGGCCAACGTCCTGACTTTC.

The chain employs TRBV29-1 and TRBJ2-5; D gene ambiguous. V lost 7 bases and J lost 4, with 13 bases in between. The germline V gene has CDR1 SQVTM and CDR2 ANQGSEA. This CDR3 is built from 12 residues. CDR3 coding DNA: TGCAGCGGCTACTGGGCCCGAGAGACCCAGTACTTC. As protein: CSGYWARETQYF.

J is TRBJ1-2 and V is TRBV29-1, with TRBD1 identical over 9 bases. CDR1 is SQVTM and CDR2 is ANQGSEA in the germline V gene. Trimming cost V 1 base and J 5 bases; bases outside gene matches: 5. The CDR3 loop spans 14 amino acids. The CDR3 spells CSVEGTGVLYGYTF. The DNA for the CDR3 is TGCAGCGTTGAAGGGACAGGGGTTCTTTATGGCTACACCTTC.

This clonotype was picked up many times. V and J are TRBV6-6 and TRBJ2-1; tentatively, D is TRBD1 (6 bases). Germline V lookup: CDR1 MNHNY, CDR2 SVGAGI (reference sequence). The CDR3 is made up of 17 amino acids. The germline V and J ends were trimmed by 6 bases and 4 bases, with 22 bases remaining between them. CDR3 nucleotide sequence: TGTGCCAGCAGCCCCGAGGCGAATCGACAGGCATACAATGAGCAGTTCTTC. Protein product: CASSPEANRQAYNEQFF.

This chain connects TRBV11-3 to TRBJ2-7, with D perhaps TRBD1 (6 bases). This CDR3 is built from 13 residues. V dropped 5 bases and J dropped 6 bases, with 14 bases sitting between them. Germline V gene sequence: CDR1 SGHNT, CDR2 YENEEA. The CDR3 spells CASSTGTTGEQYF. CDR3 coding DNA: TGTGCCAGCAGCACCGGGACGACAGGCGAGCAGTACTTC.

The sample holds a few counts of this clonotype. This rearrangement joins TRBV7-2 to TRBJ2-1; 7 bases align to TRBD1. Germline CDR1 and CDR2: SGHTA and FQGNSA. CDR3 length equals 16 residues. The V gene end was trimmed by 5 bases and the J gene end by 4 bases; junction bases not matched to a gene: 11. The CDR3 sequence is CASSARQGYSYNEQFF. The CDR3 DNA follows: TGTGCCAGCAGCGCCCGACAGGGCTACTCATACAATGAGCAGTTCTTC. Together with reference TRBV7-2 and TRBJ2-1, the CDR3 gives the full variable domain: GAGVSQSPSNKVTEKGKDVELRCDPISGHTALYWYRQSLGQGLEFLIYFQGNSAPDKSGLPSDRFSAERTGGSVSTLTIQRTQQEDSAVYLCASSARQGYSYNEQFFGPGTRLTVL.

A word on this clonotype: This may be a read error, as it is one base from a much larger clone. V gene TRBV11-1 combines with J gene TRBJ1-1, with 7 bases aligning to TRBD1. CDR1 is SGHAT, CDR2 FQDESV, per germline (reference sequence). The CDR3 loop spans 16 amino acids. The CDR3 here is CASSLHDREGKTEGFF. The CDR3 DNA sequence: TGTGCCAGCAGCTTACACGACAGGGAGGGGAAAACTGAAGGTTTCTTT.

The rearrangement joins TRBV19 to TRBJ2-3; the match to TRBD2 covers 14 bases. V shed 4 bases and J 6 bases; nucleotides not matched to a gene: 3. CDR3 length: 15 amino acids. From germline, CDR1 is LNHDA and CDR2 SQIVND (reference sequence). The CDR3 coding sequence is TGTGCCAGTAGTAAAGGGACTAGCGGGAGTGATACGCAGTATTTT. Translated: CASSKGTSGSDTQYF.

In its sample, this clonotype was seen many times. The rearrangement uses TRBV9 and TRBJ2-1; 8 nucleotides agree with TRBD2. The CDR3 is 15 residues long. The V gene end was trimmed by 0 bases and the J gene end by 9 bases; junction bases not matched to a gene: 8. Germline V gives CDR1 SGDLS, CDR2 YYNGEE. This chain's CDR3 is CASSVGNGRDGEQFF. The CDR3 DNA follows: TGTGCCAGCAGCGTAGGTAACGGGAGGGACGGTGAGCAGTTCTTC.

The CDR3 is CSARDNEFANYGYTF. In nucleotides, the CDR3 is TGCAGTGCTAGAGATAACGAATTCGCTAACTATGGCTACACCTTC. The chain joins TRBV20-1 to TRBJ1-2, with unresolved D. CDR1 is DFQATT and CDR2 is SNEGSKA in the germline V gene (reference sequence). V was shortened by 0 bases and J by 0 bases, with 11 bases between the two germline ends. The CDR3 length is 15 residues.

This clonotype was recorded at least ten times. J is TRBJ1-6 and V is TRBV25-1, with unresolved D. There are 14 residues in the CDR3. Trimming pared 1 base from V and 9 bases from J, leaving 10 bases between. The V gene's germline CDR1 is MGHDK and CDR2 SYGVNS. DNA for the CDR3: TGTGCCAGCAGTGAATCGCCGGAAAGTTCACCCCTCCACTTT. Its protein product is CASSESPESSPLHF.

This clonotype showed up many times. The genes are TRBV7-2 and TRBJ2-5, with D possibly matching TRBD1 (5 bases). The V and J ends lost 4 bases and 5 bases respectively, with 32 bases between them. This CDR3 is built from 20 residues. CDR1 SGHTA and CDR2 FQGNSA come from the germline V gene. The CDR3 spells CASSSQSQAGRVGVMETQYF. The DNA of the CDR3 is TGTGCCAGCAGCTCACAAAGCCAGGCCGGCAGGGTAGGAGTAATGGAGACCCAGTACTTC.

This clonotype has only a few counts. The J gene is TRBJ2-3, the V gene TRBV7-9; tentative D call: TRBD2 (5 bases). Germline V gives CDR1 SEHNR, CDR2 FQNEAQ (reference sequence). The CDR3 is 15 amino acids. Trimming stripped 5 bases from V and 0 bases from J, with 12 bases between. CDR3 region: CASSPLWTSTDTQYF. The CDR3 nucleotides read TGTGCCAGCAGCCCTCTATGGACTAGCACAGATACGCAGTATTTT.